Listed below are T cell receptor beta chains from one sample, sequenced in a study of shared clonotypes between healthy human individuals. Produced via immunoSEQ multiplex PCR; TCRdb's table is partial and in-frame only. This table holds about 2.1 million clones, about 93% found once. The sequencing sample was made of naive CD8+ T cells from PBMCs. All receptors derive from a man aged 18-30 years in good health. Some clones in this sample may be carry-over from other donors' samples. The CDR3 runs from the conserved cysteine through the conserved F or W. The D gene is left open where the match is weak. Not every row has a clone size; where given, it reads once, few, many or a size class.

D gene: -
clone size: few
J gene: TRBJ1-1
V gene: TRBV28
CDR3 protein: CASSFRQHLEAFF
CDR3 DNA: TGTGCCAGCAGTTTTAGGCAGCACCTTGAAGCTTTCTTT

D gene: -
clone size: -
J gene: TRBJ1-2
V gene: TRBV27
CDR3 protein: CASSPRGGELYGYTF
CDR3 DNA: TGTGCCAGCAGTCCCCGGGGGGGGGAACTCTATGGCTACACCTTC

D gene: TRBD2
clone size: -
J gene: TRBJ2-7
V gene: TRBV28
CDR3 protein: CASSLEPSGRSDEQYF
CDR3 DNA: TGTGCCAGCAGTTTAGAACCTAGCGGGAGGTCTGATGAGCAGTACTTC

D gene: TRBD2
clone size: -
J gene: TRBJ2-3
V gene: TRBV28
CDR3 protein: CASSFWASGNTDTQYF
CDR3 DNA: TGTGCCAGCAGTTTTTGGGCTAGCGGAAACACAGATACGCAGTATTTT

D gene: -
clone size: -
J gene: TRBJ2-2
V gene: TRBV28
CDR3 protein: CASSLIAENTGELFF
CDR3 DNA: TGTGCCAGCAGTTTAATAGCAGAAAACACCGGGGAGCTGTTTTTT

D gene: TRBD2
clone size: -
J gene: TRBJ2-3
V gene: TRBV9
CDR3 protein: CASSDSGAPSTDTQYF
CDR3 DNA: TGTGCCAGCAGCGACAGCGGGGCCCCCAGCACAGATACGCAGTATTTT

D gene: -
clone size: -
J gene: TRBJ2-7
V gene: TRBV27
CDR3 protein: CASSLNQDYEQYF
CDR3 DNA: TGTGCCAGCAGTTTAAATCAGGACTACGAGCAGTACTTC

D gene: -
clone size: -
J gene: TRBJ1-1
V gene: TRBV9
CDR3 protein: CASRAGDMNTEAFF
CDR3 DNA: TGTGCCAGCAGGGCAGGTGATATGAACACTGAAGCTTTCTTT

D gene: -
clone size: -
J gene: TRBJ1-5
V gene: TRBV19
CDR3 protein: CASTPEGRRPQHF
CDR3 DNA: TGTGCCAGTACCCCTGAGGGGAGGCGGCCCCAGCATTTT

D gene: TRBD1
clone size: -
J gene: TRBJ2-7
V gene: TRBV4-1
CDR3 protein: CASSLGQGASEQYF
CDR3 DNA: TGCGCCAGCAGCTTGGGACAGGGGGCTTCCGAGCAGTACTTC

D gene: TRBD2
clone size: once
J gene: TRBJ2-7
V gene: TRBV9
CDR3 protein: CASSVLAGSSYEQYF
CDR3 DNA: TGTGCCAGCAGCGTCTTAGCGGGAAGCTCCTACGAGCAGTACTTC

D gene: -
clone size: -
J gene: TRBJ2-3
V gene: TRBV13
CDR3 protein: CASSLRDTESTDTQYF
CDR3 DNA: TGTGCCAGCAGCTTGCGGGACACCGAAAGCACAGATACGCAGTATTTT